At least ten counts were recorded for the clone carrying this T cell receptor beta chain. This sample was included in a study of human T cells and chemical hapten exposure. TCRdb passed the RACE reads through MiXCR, listing each CDR3 protein once. The sample lists about 84,000 distinct CDR3 sequences, more than 9% occurring once. Germline CDR1 WNHNN, CDR2 SYGVQD (reference sequence). Trimming left V 5 bases short and J 3 bases short, with 6 bases between. The CDR3 runs 12 residues. Time point noted: patch test 2, 6 weeks after DPC sensitization. Treatment here: therapeutic diphenylcyclopropenone sensitization with weekly scalp DPC.

The chain couples TRBV10-1 to TRBJ2-3; D is undetermined. The receptor was derived from a woman in her forties or fifties with alopecia areata. Some clones in this sample may be carry-over from other donors' samples. The sample was whole blood, taken in connection with sensitization to the hapten diphenylcyclopropenone (DPC). The CDR3 region is CASSQTTDTQYF. DNA for the CDR3: TGCGCCAGCAGTCAGACAACAGATACGCAGTATTTT.